Included here is one T cell receptor beta chain sequence, with context. These data originate in a study of shared clonotypes between healthy human individuals. HIV-negative, healthy adults without recent acute infections or vaccinations were the donors. In the original processing: ImmunoSEQ gave junction-only sequences without quality scores, so filtering differed. The method was immunoSEQ multiplex PCR; TCRdb's version includes in-frame clones alone and lacks a portion of them. That table gives V, J and clone size, and the DNA gave D and trimming. The table has over a million clones, approximately 80% seen once. This TCR came from a man aged 18 to 30 in good health. Some clones in this sample may be carry-over from other donors' samples. Sequencing used memory CD4+ T cells from PBMCs. As to subset: CD45RA-negative fraction.

The CDR3 DNA sequence: TGTGCCAGCAGCCAAGATAGGATCAACTATGGCTACACCTTC. This translates into CASSQDRINYGYTF. The chain uses TRBV4-2 and TRBJ1-2; D is ambiguous. Trimming removed 0 bases from V and 2 bases from J, with 7 bases in between. CDR1 is LGHNA and CDR2 is YNFKEQ in the germline V gene. The CDR3 has 14 amino acids.